This T cell receptor beta chain is drawn from a study of OX40 agonist ivuxolimab in advanced cancers. About the study: The dose-escalation cohort was over 65% male, with a mean age of about 56 years, ranging about 23 to 90.

Only in-frame clones appear in the TCRdb table, and some are missing; sequencing was by immunoSEQ multiplex PCR. The sample records 50,000 to 75,000 clones, 85% to 90% being singletons. Per germline, CDR1 MRHNA and CDR2 SNTAGT. V was clipped by 8 bases and J by 4 bases; unmatched bases: 11. The CDR3 sequence is 14 residues long. The sequence derives from an adult with an advanced solid tumor such as melanoma, head and neck, liver or kidney cancer. This chain connects TRBV6-4 to TRBJ2-7; 7 nucleotides align to TRBD1. The sample was CD4+ or CD8+ T cells sorted from blood, taken in a trial of the OX40 agonist ivuxolimab. In nucleotides, the CDR3 is TGTGCCAGCCGAACGAGGGGGCCCCCTTACGAGCAGTACTTC. This gives the protein CASRTRGPPYEQYF.